The clone carrying this T cell receptor (beta chain) has at least ten counts. The source of the sample is a study of T cells in Graves' hyperthyroidism and ophthalmopathy. Amplified TCR beta CDR3 regions derived from RNA transcripts. First-round RT-PCR with HTBI primers amplified the TCR CDR3 region. TCRdb passed the multiplex PCR reads through MiXCR, listing each CDR3 protein once. In the table there are 380,000 or so distinct CDR3 sequences, approximately 15% of which are singletons. Per the germline V gene, CDR1 is SGHAT and CDR2 is FQNNGV. J lost 0 bases, V lost 5 bases, and 4 bases had no gene match. The CDR3 totals 15 residues.

This sequence originates from a woman younger than 45 with Graves' hyperthyroidism. The specimen was blood. The gene calls are TRBV11-2 and TRBJ2-1; 7 bases are a match to TRBD2. The chain's CDR3 is CASSGGGSSYNEQFF. The CDR3 DNA reads TGTGCCAGCAGCGGGGGGGGGAGCTCCTACAATGAGCAGTTCTTC. Variable domain in full (rest from reference TRBV11-2 and TRBJ2-1): EAGVAQSPRYKIIEKRQSVAFWCNPISGHATLYWYQQILGQGPKLLIQFQNNGVVDDSQLPKDRFSAERLKGVDSTLKIQPAKLEDSAVYLCASSGGGSSYNEQFFGPGTRLTVL.